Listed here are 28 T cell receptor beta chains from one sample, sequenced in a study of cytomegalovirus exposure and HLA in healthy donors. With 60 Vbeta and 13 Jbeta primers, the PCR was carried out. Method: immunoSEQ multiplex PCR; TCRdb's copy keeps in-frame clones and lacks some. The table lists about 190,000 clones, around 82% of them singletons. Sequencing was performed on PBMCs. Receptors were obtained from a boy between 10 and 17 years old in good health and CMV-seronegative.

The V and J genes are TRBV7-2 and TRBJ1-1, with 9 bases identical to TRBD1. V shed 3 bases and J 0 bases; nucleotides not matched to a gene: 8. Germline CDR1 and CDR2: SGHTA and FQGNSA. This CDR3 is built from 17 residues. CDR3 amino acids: CASSFAGTGIMNTEAFF. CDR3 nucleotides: TGTGCCAGCAGCTTCGCCGGGACAGGGATTATGAACACTGAAGCTTTCTTT.

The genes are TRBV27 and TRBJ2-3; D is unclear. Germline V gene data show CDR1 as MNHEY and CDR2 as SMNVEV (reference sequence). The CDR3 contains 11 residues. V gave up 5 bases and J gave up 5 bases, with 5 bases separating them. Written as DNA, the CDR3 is TGTGCCAGCAGTCTGCGAGATACGCAGTATTTT. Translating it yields CASSLRDTQYF.

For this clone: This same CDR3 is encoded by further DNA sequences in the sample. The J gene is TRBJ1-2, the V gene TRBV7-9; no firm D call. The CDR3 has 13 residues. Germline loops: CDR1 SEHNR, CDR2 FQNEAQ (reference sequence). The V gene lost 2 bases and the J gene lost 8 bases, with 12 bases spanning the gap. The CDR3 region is CASSLLQTGGYTF. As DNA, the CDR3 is TGTGCCAGCAGCTTACTCCAAACGGGGGGCTACACCTTC.

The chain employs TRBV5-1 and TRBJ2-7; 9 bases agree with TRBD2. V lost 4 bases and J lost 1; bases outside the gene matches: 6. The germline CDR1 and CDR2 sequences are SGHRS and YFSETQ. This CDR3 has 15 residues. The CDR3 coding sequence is TGCGCCAGCAGCGGGTTAGCGGGAGATTCCTACGAGCAGTACTTC. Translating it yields CASSGLAGDSYEQYF.

The CDR3 bases are TGCGCCAGCAGGGAGGAAGGAGAGCAGTACTTC. The encoded protein is CASREEGEQYF. The V and J genes are TRBV5-1 and TRBJ2-7, with TRBD2 as a possible D gene (5 bases). V lost 5 bases and J lost 7, with 10 bases in between. Looked up from germline, CDR1 is SGHRS and CDR2 is YFSETQ. The CDR3 is 11 amino acids.

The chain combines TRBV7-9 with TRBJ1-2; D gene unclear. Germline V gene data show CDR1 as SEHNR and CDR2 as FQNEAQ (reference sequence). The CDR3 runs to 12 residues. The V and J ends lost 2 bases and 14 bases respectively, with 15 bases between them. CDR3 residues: CASSLSGGPGTF. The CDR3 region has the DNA TGTGCCAGCAGCTTATCGGGAGGGCCGGGAACCTTC.

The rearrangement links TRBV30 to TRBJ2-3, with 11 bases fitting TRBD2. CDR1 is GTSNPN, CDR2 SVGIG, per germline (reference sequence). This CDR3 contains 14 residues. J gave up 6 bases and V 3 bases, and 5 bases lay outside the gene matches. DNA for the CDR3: TGTGCCTGGAGAGTAGCGGGGGGGCCTGATACGCAGTATTTT. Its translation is CAWRVAGGPDTQYF.

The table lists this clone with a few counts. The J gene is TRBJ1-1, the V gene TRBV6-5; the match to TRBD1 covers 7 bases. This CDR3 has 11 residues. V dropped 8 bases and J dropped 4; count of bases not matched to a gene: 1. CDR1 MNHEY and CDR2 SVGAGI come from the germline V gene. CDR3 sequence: CASQGVTEAFF. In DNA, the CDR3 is TGTGCCAGCCAGGGGGTCACTGAAGCTTTCTTT.

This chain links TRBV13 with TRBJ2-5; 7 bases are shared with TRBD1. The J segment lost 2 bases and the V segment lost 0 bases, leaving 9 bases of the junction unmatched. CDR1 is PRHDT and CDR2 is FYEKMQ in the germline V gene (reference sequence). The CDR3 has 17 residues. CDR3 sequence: CASSLGSWDSQQETQYF. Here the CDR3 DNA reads TGTGCCAGCAGCTTAGGTTCGTGGGACAGCCAGCAAGAGACCCAGTACTTC.

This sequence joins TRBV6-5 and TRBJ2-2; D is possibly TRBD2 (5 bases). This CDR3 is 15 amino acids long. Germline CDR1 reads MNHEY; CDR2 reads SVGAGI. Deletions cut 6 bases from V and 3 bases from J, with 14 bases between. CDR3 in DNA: TGTGCCAGCAGCCGGGAATCGATTGACACCGGGGAGCTGTTTTTT. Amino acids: CASSRESIDTGELFF.

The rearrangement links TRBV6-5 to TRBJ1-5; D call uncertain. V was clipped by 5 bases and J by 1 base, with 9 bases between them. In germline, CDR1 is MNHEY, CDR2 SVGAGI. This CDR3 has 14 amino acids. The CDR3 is CASSHTVSNQPQHF. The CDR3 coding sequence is TGTGCCAGCAGTCATACAGTAAGCAATCAGCCCCAGCATTTT.

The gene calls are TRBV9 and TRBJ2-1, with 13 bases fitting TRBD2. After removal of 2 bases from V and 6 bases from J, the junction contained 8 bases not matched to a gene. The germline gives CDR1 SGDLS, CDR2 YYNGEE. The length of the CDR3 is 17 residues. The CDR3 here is CASSVTPGLAGSNEQFF. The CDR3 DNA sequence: TGTGCCAGCAGCGTCACCCCGGGACTAGCGGGGTCCAATGAGCAGTTCTTC. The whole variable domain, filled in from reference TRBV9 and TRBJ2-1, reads DSGVTQTPKHLITATGQRVTLRCSPRSGDLSVYWYQQSLDQGLQFLIQYYNGEERAKGNILERFSAQQFPDLHSELNLSSLELGDSALYFCASSVTPGLAGSNEQFFGPGTRLTVL.

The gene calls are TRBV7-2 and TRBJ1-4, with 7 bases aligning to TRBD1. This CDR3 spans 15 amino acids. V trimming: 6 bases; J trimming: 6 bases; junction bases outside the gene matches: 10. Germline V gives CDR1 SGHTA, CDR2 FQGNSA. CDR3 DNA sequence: TGTGCCAGCAGACAGGGGCCAGGGATGGATGAAAAACTGTTTTTT. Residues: CASRQGPGMDEKLFF. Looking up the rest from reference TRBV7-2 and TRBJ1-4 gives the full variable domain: GAGVSQSPSNKVTEKGKDVELRCDPISGHTALYWYRQSLGQGLEFLIYFQGNSAPDKSGLPSDRFSAERTGGSVSTLTIQRTQQEDSAVYLCASRQGPGMDEKLFFGSGTQLSVL.

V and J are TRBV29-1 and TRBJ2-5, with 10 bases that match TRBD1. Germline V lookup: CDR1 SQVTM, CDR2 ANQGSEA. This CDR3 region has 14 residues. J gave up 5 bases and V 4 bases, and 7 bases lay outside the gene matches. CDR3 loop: CSVGTTGGRETQYF. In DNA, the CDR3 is TGCAGCGTTGGTACGACAGGGGGCCGGGAGACCCAGTACTTC.

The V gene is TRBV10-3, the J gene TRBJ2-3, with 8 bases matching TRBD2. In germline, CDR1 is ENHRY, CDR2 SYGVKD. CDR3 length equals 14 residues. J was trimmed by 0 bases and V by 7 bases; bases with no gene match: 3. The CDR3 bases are TGTGCCATCACGTGGACTAGCAGCACAGATACGCAGTATTTT. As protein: CAITWTSSTDTQYF.

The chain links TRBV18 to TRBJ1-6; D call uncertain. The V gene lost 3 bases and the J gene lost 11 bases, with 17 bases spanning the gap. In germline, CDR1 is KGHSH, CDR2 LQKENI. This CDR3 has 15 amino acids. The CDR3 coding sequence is TGTGCCAGCTCACCTTCCTCAGGAAGAAGGACACCCCTCCACTTT. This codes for CASSPSSGRRTPLHF.

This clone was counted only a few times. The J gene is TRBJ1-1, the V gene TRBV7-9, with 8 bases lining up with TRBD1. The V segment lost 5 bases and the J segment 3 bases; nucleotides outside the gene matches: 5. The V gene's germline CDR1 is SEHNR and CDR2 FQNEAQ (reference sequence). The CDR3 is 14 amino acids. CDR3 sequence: CASSPDRGDTEAFF. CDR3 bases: TGTGCCAGCAGCCCTGACAGGGGCGACACTGAAGCTTTCTTT.

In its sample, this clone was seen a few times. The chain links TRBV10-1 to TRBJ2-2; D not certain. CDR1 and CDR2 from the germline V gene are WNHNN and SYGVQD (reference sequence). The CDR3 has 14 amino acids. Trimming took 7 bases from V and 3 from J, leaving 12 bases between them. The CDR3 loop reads CASKARRDTGELFF. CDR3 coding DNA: TGCGCCAGCAAAGCGAGACGGGACACCGGGGAGCTGTTTTTT.

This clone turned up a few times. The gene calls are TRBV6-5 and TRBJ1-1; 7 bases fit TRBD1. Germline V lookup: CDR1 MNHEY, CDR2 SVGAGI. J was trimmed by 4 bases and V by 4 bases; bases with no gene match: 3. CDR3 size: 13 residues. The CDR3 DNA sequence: TGTGCCAGCAGTTTAGGGGGCGGCACTGAAGCTTTCTTT. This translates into CASSLGGGTEAFF.

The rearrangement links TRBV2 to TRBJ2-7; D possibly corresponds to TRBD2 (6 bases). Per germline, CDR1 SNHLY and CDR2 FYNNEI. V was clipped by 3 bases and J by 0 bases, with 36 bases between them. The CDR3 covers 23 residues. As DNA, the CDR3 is TGTGCCAGCAGTGATTTGGCAAGGACCACTAGATCCAGGGACTCGAAGAGCTCCTACGAGCAGTACTTC. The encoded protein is CASSDLARTTRSRDSKSSYEQYF.

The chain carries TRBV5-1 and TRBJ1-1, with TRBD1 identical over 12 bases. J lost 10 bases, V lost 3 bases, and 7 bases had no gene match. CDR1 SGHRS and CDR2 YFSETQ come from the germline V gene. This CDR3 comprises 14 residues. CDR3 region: CASSSTGQGAVAFF. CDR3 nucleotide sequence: TGCGCCAGCAGCTCGACGGGACAGGGGGCTGTAGCTTTCTTT.

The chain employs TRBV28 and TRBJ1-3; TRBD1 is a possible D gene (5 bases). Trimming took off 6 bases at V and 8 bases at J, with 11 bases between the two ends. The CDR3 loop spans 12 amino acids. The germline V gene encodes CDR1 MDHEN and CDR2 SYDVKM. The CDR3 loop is CASSPLGDTIYF. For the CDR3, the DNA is TGTGCCAGCAGCCCCCTAGGGGACACCATATATTTT.

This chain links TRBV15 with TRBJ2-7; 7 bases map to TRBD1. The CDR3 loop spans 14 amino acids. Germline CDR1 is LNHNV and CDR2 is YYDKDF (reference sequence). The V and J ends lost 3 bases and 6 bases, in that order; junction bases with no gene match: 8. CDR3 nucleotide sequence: TGTGCCACCAGCAGGACCCGACAGGGCCGCGAGCAGTACTTC. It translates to CATSRTRQGREQYF.

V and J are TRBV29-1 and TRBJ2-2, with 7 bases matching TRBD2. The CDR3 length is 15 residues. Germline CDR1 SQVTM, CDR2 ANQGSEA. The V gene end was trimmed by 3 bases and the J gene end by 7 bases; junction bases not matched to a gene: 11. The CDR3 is CSVDVGRLAGGELFF. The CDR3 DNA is TGCAGCGTTGACGTTGGAAGACTAGCTGGCGGGGAGCTGTTTTTT.

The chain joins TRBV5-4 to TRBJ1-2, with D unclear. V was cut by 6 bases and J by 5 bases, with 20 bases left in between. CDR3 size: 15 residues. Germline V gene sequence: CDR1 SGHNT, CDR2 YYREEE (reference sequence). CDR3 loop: CASTLGGSQNYGYTF. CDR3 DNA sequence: TGTGCCAGCACCCTAGGTGGTAGCCAAAATTATGGCTACACCTTC.

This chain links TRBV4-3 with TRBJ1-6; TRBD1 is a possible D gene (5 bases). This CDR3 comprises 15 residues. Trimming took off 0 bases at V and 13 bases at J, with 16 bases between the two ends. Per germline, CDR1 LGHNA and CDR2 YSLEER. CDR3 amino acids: CASSQDFVPGEPLHF. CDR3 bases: TGCGCCAGCAGCCAAGATTTTGTGCCGGGGGAGCCCCTCCACTTT.

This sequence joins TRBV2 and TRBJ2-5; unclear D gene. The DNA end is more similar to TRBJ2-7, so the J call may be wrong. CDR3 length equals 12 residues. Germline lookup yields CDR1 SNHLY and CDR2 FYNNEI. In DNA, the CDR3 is TGTGCCAGCCTGAGGAGCTCCTACGAGCAGTACTTC. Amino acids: CASLRSSYEQYF.

CDR3 sequence: CASSLGSGRASTGELFF. The CDR3 DNA is TGTGCCAGCAGCTTAGGGAGCGGGAGGGCCAGCACCGGGGAGCTGTTTTTT. V gene TRBV7-8 combines with J gene TRBJ2-2; 10 bases line up with TRBD2. Germline assignment: CDR1 SGHVS and CDR2 FQNEAQ. With V trimmed by 1 base and J by 4 bases, 6 bases remained unmatched. There are 17 residues in the CDR3.